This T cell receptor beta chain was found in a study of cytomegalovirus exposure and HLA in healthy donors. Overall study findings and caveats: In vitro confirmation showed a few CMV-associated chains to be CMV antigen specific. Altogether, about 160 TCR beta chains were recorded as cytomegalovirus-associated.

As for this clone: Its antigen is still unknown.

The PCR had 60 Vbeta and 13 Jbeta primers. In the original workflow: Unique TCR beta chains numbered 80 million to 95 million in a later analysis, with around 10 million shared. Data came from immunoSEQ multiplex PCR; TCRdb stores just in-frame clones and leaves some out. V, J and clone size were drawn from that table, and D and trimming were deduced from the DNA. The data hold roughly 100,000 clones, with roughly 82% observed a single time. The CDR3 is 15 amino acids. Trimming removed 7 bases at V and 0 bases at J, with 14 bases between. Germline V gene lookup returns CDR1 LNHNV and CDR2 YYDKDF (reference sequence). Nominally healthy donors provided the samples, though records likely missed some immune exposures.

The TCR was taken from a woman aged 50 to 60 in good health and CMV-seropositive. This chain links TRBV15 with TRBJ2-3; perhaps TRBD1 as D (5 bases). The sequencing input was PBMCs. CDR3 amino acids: CATIYRGKSTDTQYF. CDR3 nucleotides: TGTGCCACCATATATAGGGGCAAAAGCACAGATACGCAGTATTTT.